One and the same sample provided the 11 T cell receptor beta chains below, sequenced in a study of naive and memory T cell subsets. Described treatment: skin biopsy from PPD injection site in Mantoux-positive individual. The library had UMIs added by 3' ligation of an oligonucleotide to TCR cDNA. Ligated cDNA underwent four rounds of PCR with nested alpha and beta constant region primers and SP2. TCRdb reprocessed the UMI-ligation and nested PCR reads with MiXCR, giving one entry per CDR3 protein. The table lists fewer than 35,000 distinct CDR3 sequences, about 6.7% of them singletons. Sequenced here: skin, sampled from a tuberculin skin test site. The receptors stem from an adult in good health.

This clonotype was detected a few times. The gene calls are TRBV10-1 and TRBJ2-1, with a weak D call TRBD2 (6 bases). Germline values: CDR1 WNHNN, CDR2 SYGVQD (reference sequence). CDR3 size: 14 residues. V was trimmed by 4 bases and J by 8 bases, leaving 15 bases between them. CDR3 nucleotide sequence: TGCGCCAGCAGTGCCCGCCGGGACTCCCATGAGCAGTTCTTC. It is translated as CASSARRDSHEQFF.

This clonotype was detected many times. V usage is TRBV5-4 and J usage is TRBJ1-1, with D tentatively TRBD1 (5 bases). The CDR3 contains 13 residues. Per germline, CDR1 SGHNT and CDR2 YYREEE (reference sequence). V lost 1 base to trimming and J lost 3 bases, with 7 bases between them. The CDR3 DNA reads TGTGCCAGCAGCTTGATGGGGGACACTGAAGCTTTCTTT. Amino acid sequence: CASSLMGDTEAFF.

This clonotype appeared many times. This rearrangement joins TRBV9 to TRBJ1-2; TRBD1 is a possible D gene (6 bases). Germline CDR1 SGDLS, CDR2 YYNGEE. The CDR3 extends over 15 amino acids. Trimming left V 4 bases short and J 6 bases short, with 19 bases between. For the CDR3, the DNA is TGTGCCAGCAGCCCCTTTTGGACAGCCGGGGATGGCTACACCTTC. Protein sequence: CASSPFWTAGDGYTF. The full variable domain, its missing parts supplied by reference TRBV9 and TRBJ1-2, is DSGVTQTPKHLITATGQRVTLRCSPRSGDLSVYWYQQSLDQGLQFLIQYYNGEERAKGNILERFSAQQFPDLHSELNLSSLELGDSALYFCASSPFWTAGDGYTFGSGTRLTVV.

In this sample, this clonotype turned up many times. CDR3 in amino acids: CASSLGQGRWGDLAKNIQYF. CDR3 nucleotides: TGTGCCAGCAGCCTTGGACAGGGCCGATGGGGGGACCTGGCCAAAAACATTCAGTACTTC. The chain recombines TRBV6-6 with TRBJ2-4; 8 nucleotides line up with TRBD1. Germline CDR1 is MNHNY and CDR2 is SVGAGI (reference sequence). This CDR3 has 20 amino acids. V trimming: 6 bases; J trimming: 1 base; junction bases outside the gene matches: 20.

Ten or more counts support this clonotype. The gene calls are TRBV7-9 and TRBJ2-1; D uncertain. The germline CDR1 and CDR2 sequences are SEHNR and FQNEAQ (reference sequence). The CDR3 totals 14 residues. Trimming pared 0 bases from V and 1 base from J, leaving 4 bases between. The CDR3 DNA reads TGTGCCAGCAGCTTAGCGGGTTCCTACAATGAGCAGTTCTTC. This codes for CASSLAGSYNEQFF.

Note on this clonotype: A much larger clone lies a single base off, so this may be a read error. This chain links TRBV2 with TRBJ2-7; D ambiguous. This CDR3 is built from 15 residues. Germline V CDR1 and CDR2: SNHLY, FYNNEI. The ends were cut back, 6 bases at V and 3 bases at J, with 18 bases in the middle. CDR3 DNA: TGTGCCAGCAGCCACCGAACCGTTACGGGCTACGAGCAGTACTTC. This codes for CASSHRTVTGYEQYF.

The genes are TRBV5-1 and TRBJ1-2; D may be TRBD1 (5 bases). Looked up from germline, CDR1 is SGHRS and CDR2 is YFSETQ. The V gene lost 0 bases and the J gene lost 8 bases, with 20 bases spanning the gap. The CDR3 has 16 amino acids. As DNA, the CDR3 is TGCGCCAGCAGCTTGGAACTGACAGAGACTATTAAAGGCTACACCTTC. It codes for CASSLELTETIKGYTF.

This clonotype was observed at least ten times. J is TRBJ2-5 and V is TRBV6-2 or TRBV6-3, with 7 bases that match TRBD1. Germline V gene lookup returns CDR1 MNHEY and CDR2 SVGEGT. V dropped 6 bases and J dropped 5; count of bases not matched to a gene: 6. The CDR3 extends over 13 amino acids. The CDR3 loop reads CASRLDRVETQYF. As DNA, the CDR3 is TGTGCCAGCAGACTTGACAGGGTGGAGACCCAGTACTTC.

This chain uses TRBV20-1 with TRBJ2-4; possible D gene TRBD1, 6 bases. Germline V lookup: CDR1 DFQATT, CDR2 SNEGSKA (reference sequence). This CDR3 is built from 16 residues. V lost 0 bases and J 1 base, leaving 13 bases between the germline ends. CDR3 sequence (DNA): TGCAGTGCTAGAGAGTTCTTTGGGGGCGCCAAAAACATTCAGTACTTC. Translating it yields CSAREFFGGAKNIQYF.

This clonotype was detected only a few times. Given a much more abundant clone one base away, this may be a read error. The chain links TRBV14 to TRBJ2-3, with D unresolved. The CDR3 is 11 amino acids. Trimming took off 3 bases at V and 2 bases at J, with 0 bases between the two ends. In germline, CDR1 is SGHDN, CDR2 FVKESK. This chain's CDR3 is CASSHTDTQYF. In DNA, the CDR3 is TGTGCCAGCAGCCACACAGATACGCAGTATTTT.

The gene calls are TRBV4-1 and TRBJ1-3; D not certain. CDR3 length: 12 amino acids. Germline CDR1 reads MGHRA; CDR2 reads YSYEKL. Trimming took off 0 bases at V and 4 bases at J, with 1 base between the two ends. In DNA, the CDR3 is TGCGCCAGCAGCCAAGAAGGAAACACCATATATTTT. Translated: CASSQEGNTIYF.